This T cell receptor beta chain stems from a study of cytomegalovirus exposure and HLA in healthy donors. General study findings and limits: TCR beta V- and J-gene trimming, according to a later analysis, was linked to a missense DCLRE1C variant. Several of the most significant clusters appeared, in a later analysis, to be linked to common viral pathogens. As a later analysis revealed, the rate of TCR association differed by HLA locus, with DRB1 most and HLA-C fewest. When presence/absence was analysed, sequencing depth was taken to be roughly uniform across donors.

In regard to this clone: Its antigen remains unknown.

The PCR ran on 60 Vbeta and 13 Jbeta primers. This table comes from immunoSEQ multiplex PCR, and its TCRdb copy is limited to in-frame clones, with some not included. The sample includes about 120,000 clones, 73% of them seen just once. V was clipped by 0 bases and J by 9 bases, with 12 bases between them. The length of the CDR3 is 14 residues. The germline V gene encodes CDR1 ENHRY and CDR2 SYGVKD. The receptor's source is a woman in her 40s in good health and CMV-seronegative. The V gene is TRBV10-3, the J gene TRBJ2-1; TRBD2 might be the D (6 bases). The source material was PBMCs. The CDR3 protein is CAISESEGPREQFF. CDR3 coding DNA: TGTGCCATCAGTGAGTCGGAGGGTCCCCGTGAGCAGTTCTTC.